The 8 T cell receptor beta chains listed next were all sequenced from one sample in a study of blood T cell repertoires in COVID-19. TCRdb's table, derived via immunoSEQ multiplex PCR, lists solely in-frame clones and lacks some. The profile shows some 50,000 clones, 85% to 90% of them singletons. The sample comprised peripheral blood. These receptors were obtained from a human donor in a cohort sampled during active COVID-19.

The table lists this clone with a count of one. The chain employs TRBV6-6 and TRBJ1-5; 7 bases map to TRBD1. The V gene end was trimmed by 0 bases and the J gene end by 7 bases; junction bases not matched to a gene: 3. Germline V gene lookup returns CDR1 MNHNY and CDR2 SVGAGI (reference sequence). CDR3 size: 14 residues. CDR3 region: CASSYSRGRQPQHF. CDR3 DNA: TGTGCCAGCAGTTACTCGAGGGGGCGGCAGCCCCAGCATTTT.

This chain joins TRBV5-1 and TRBJ1-2, with D uncertain. Germline CDR1 SGHRS, CDR2 YFSETQ. The V end lost 5 bases, the J end lost 2 bases, and 4 bases lay between the germline ends. The CDR3 length is 11 residues. CDR3 coding DNA: TGCGCCAGCAGGGAGAACTATGGCTACACCTTC. It encodes CASRENYGYTF. The entire variable domain, with the rest obtained from reference TRBV5-1 and TRBJ1-2, is as follows: KAGVTQTPRYLIKTRGQQVTLSCSPISGHRSVSWYQQTPGQGLQFLFEYFSETQRNKGNFPGRFSGRQFSNSRSEMNVSTLELGDSALYLCASRENYGYTFGSGTRLTVV.

The gene calls are TRBV28 and TRBJ2-7; 9 nucleotides line up with TRBD2. Trimming took 1 base from V and 7 from J; bases not matched to a gene: 11. The germline V gene encodes CDR1 MDHEN and CDR2 SYDVKM. The CDR3 is 16 residues long. The CDR3 is CASSLSPAGGPWEQYF. DNA of the CDR3: TGTGCCAGCAGTTTATCCCCCGCGGGAGGGCCGTGGGAGCAGTACTTC.

The V call is TRBV28, the J call TRBJ2-2, with a possible D match to TRBD2 (6 bases). Trimming took off 10 bases at V and 5 bases at J, with 11 bases between the two ends. Germline-derived CDR1 and CDR2 are MDHEN and SYDVKM. The CDR3 sequence is 12 residues long. The CDR3 spells CATSRGTGELFF. The CDR3 region has the DNA TGTGCCACCTCCCGGGGGACCGGGGAGCTGTTTTTT.

This clone was recorded a few times. This chain joins TRBV27 and TRBJ2-4, with D uncertain. The CDR3 spans 13 residues. The germline CDR1 and CDR2 sequences are MNHEY and SMNVEV (reference sequence). V shed 5 bases and J shed 0 bases, with 5 bases lying between them. The DNA for the CDR3 is TGTGCCAGCAGTCCGGTAGCCAAAAACATTCAGTACTTC. This codes for CASSPVAKNIQYF.

The CDR3 here is CASSQVFGTSGSFNEQFF. CDR3 bases: TGCGCCAGCAGCCAAGTCTTCGGGACTAGCGGGAGCTTCAATGAGCAGTTCTTC. The chain uses TRBV4-1 and TRBJ2-1; the match to TRBD2 covers 14 bases. The V segment lost 1 base and the J segment 6 bases; nucleotides outside the gene matches: 8. The CDR3 contains 18 residues. Germline V gene lookup returns CDR1 MGHRA and CDR2 YSYEKL.

The chain combines TRBV10-3 with TRBJ1-5; D gene uncertain. V shed 10 bases and J shed 2 bases, with 24 bases lying between them. Germline CDR1 and CDR2: ENHRY and SYGVKD. The CDR3 is made up of 17 amino acids. DNA for the CDR3: TGTGCCACCGGGGATCCTCCGTTGGTAAACGGCAATCAGCCCCAGCATTTT. Its translation: CATGDPPLVNGNQPQHF.

The V gene is TRBV19, the J gene TRBJ1-1, with 7 bases lining up with TRBD1. In germline, CDR1 is LNHDA, CDR2 SQIVND (reference sequence). V was clipped by 10 bases and J by 2 bases; unmatched bases: 7. The CDR3 extends over 13 amino acids. CDR3: CATQGGSNTEAFF. The CDR3 nucleotides are TGTGCCACCCAGGGGGGTTCTAACACTGAAGCTTTCTTT.